This T cell receptor (beta chain) was observed in a study of OX40 agonist ivuxolimab in advanced cancers. As for the study in general: At doses from 0.01 to 10 mg/kg, patients were given intravenous ivuxolimab every 2 weeks. Cohort: roughly 79% men, mean age approximately 66, aged about 20 to 90.

The protocol was immunoSEQ multiplex PCR, while the TCRdb copy is restricted to in-frame clones and leaves out a portion. The table lists roughly 57,000 clones, 70% to 85% of them singletons, with around 2.4% in the top ten. Germline V gene sequence: CDR1 LNHDA, CDR2 SQIVND (reference sequence). With V trimmed by 6 bases and J by 3 bases, 5 bases remained unmatched. The CDR3 runs to 14 residues. Study-wide results and limits: Several nonresponders also turned out to have low normalized T-cell clonal expansion.

With respect to this clone: What it binds is unknown.

The chain employs TRBV19 and TRBJ2-1, with 7 bases that match TRBD2. This receptor was obtained from an adult with an advanced solid tumor such as melanoma, head and neck, liver or kidney cancer. The sequences come from CD4+ or CD8+ T cells sorted from blood, collected in a trial of the OX40 agonist ivuxolimab. DNA of the CDR3: TGTGCCAGTAGGAAGGCGGGGGACTACAATGAGCAGTTCTTC. Its protein product is CASRKAGDYNEQFF.